This is a list of T cell receptor beta chains from one sample in a study of CXCR3-negative and CXCR3-positive naive CD8 T cells. Reprocessing the 5' RACE reads, TCRdb reports a single entry for every CDR3 protein and omits DNA. Its clone listing holds fewer than 10,000 distinct CDR3 sequences. Sample: naive CXCR3+ CD8+ T cells from blood. The receptors come from a human donor in good health. Some clones in this sample may be carry-over from other donors' samples. Each CDR3 is given with its conserved first and last residue. Rows give clone size only sometimes, using once, few, many, or a class for an expanded clone.

J gene,clone size,V gene,CDR3 protein
TRBJ2-7,.,TRBV6-6,CASSKPGQIYEQYF
TRBJ2-2,medium-sized,TRBV7-8,CASSLWPQYIGELFF
TRBJ1-1,medium-sized,TRBV7-9,CASSLDYGDTEAFF
TRBJ2-1,.,TRBV29-1,CSVTTGDNEQFF
TRBJ2-1,medium-sized,TRBV28,CASSLTSGGQGEQFF
TRBJ1-4,medium-sized,TRBV27,CASRLNPAANEKLFF
TRBJ2-5,medium-sized,TRBV28,CASSLELGKETQYF
TRBJ2-5,medium-sized,TRBV12-5,CASGITPFIRGRETQYF
TRBJ1-1,medium-sized,TRBV29-1,CSVEDAGTEAFF
TRBJ1-2,medium-sized,TRBV7-2,CASTQEGANYGYTF
TRBJ2-7,.,TRBV20-1,CSARDLGGSSYEQYF
TRBJ1-3,medium-sized,TRBV25-1,CASSGGNTIYF
TRBJ2-5,.,TRBV5-1,CASSAGQTRETQYF
TRBJ2-5,.,TRBV5-1,CASSLAMGRKETQYF
TRBJ2-1,medium-sized,TRBV11-1,CASSLVIGEGSYNEQFF
TRBJ1-2,medium-sized,TRBV6-5,CASSPAGTPYGYTF
TRBJ2-7,.,TRBV5-1,CASSPRDNYEQYF
TRBJ2-1,.,TRBV18,CASSPPGTSYNEQFF
TRBJ2-1,medium-sized,TRBV29-1,CSVEDETGAGNEQFF
TRBJ2-1,.,TRBV18,CASSPAGSSYNEQFF
TRBJ2-3,medium-sized,TRBV29-1,CSVASPVRGARDTQYF
TRBJ2-2,.,TRBV7-3,CASSLDRDRGPRTGELFF
TRBJ2-1,.,TRBV16,CASSQLQGTHNEQFF
TRBJ1-1,.,TRBV12-3/TRBV12-4,CASSFFAGTMNTEAFF
TRBJ2-7,.,TRBV28,CASSNGVSYEQYF
TRBJ2-3,medium-sized,TRBV21-1,CASSKGPETSGRFADTQYF
TRBJ2-3,.,TRBV29-1,CSVEGQAATDTQYF
TRBJ1-1,medium-sized,TRBV11-3,CASSWDAGGLLGSEAFF
TRBJ2-7,.,TRBV25-1,CASSNRDRGYEQYF
TRBJ2-2,.,TRBV20-1,CSGNPKGFYTGELFF
TRBJ2-7,.,TRBV5-4,CASSLRGQSYEQYF
TRBJ1-2,.,TRBV2,CASSTGGAIDGYTF
TRBJ2-1,medium-sized,TRBV5-1,CASSPWDSYNEQFF
TRBJ2-1,.,TRBV29-1,CSVAGATYNEQFF
TRBJ2-2,.,TRBV29-1,CSAEEVNTGELFF
TRBJ2-1,.,TRBV6-4,CASSEEAANSYNEQFF
TRBJ1-1,.,TRBV6-5,CASSPDSTEAFF
TRBJ2-2,medium-sized,TRBV4-2,CASSQVTSGTPGELFF
TRBJ2-1,.,TRBV14,CASSHIGGGHNEQFF
TRBJ2-2,medium-sized,TRBV29-1,CSVEDRGLNTGELFF
TRBJ2-1,.,TRBV29-1,CSVEGKGLYNEQFF
TRBJ2-1,.,TRBV6-5,CASSLFPGVAAGDNEQFF
TRBJ2-3,.,TRBV19,CASSLAGEIPDTQYF
TRBJ1-1,.,TRBV3-1,CASSIYLCSVEVPRVIPEAFF
TRBJ1-1,.,TRBV28,CASSSGAGTEAFF
TRBJ2-1,medium-sized,TRBV7-9,CASSSRDGSGVTRSYNEQFF
TRBJ2-7,medium-sized,TRBV20-1,CSAIPDRLGYEQYF
TRBJ2-2,.,TRBV29-1,CSVAGANTGELFF
TRBJ1-1,.,TRBV29-1,CSVDSRGSQAFF
TRBJ2-7,.,TRBV19,CASSMPGGSYEQYF
TRBJ2-3,medium-sized,TRBV28,CASSPPTHRPGTDTQYF
TRBJ1-4,.,TRBV7-9,CASSLVPEARRREKLFF
TRBJ2-7,.,TRBV29-1,CSVVSSYEQYF
TRBJ2-7,medium-sized,TRBV10-3,CATRNAGEGYEQYF
TRBJ1-1,.,TRBV12-3/TRBV12-4,CASSSTAAISTEAFF
TRBJ2-6,medium-sized,TRBV4-1,CASSPLAWPSGANVLTF
TRBJ1-4,.,TRBV12-3/TRBV12-4,CASSDVTNEKLFF